This T cell receptor beta chain was sequenced in a study of CD8+ T cells in alopecia areata. Noted treatment: oral pan-JAK inhibitor, 5-10 mg twice daily. TCR sequencing used cDNA made by reverse transcription of extracted RNA. Profiling relied on immunoSEQ multiplex PCR, and the TCRdb table lists in-frame clones only, not all of them. This sample has more than 150,000 clones, with 51% found just once. The TCR comes from a human donor with alopecia areata. The sample in question was CD8+ T cells sorted from blood, obtained around week 52, from a patient treated with tofacitinib.

CDR3 protein: CAWTPVNTGELFF. CDR3 sequence (DNA): TGTGCCTGGACCCCAGTGAACACCGGGGAGCTGTTTTTT. The chain couples TRBV30 to TRBJ2-2; D unresolved. CDR3 size: 13 residues. In germline, CDR1 is GTSNPN, CDR2 SVGIG (reference sequence). V dropped 4 bases and J dropped 1 base, with 7 bases sitting between them.